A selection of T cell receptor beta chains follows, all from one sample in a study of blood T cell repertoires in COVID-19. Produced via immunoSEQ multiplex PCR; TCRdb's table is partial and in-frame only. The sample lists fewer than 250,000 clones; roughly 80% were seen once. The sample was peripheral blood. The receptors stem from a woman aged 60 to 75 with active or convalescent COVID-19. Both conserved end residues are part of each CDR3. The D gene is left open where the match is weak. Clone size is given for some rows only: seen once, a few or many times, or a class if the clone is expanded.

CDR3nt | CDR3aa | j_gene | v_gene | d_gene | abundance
TGTGCCAGTAGTTCCGGGACACAGCCGCAGGGGGAGCTGTTTTTT | CASSSGTQPQGELFF | TRBJ2-2 | TRBV19 | . | .
TGTGCCAGCAGCTTAGCCAGGGGAATAGGTACAGATACGCAGTATTTT | CASSLARGIGTDTQYF | TRBJ2-3 | TRBV7-6 | . | .
TGCGCCAGCAGCTTCACGGGACAGGGCTACGAGCAGTACTTC | CASSFTGQGYEQYF | TRBJ2-7 | TRBV4-1 | TRBD1 | .
TGTGCCAGCAGCCAAGATACTACTAACTTCTACAATGAGCAGTTCTTC | CASSQDTTNFYNEQFF | TRBJ2-1 | TRBV3-1/TRBV3-2 | . | .
TGTGCCAGCAGTTTAGGGGGGAAGTTTCAGCCCCAGCATTTT | CASSLGGKFQPQHF | TRBJ1-5 | TRBV28 | . | .
TGTGCCAGCAGCTCCGGACAGGGGGTAACAACTAATGAAAAACTGTTTTTT | CASSSGQGVTTNEKLFF | TRBJ1-4 | TRBV7-2 | TRBD1 | .
TGTGCCTGGAGCCCTGGACAGGGGATCGTCTACGAGCAGTACTTC | CAWSPGQGIVYEQYF | TRBJ2-7 | TRBV30 | TRBD1 | .
TGTGCCAGCAGCTTAGCGGGTCACTCCGGGGAGACCCAGTACTTC | CASSLAGHSGETQYF | TRBJ2-5 | TRBV7-9 | . | .
TGTGCCAGCGAATCTGTGCGGACAGGGAACACTGAAGCTTTCTTT | CASESVRTGNTEAFF | TRBJ1-1 | TRBV2 | TRBD1 | .
TGTGCCAGCAGCCCCCGTGCTTCCAGCTCCTACAATGAGCAGTTCTTC | CASSPRASSSYNEQFF | TRBJ2-1 | TRBV9 | . | .
TGTGCCAGCAGCTTGGGAGGGAGGGCCCGAGAGACCCAGTACTTC | CASSLGGRARETQYF | TRBJ2-5 | TRBV5-4 | TRBD2 | .
TGTGCCAGCCAACCGAATCTAGCGGGGACCGCCGGCAATGAGCAGTTCTTC | CASQPNLAGTAGNEQFF | TRBJ2-1 | TRBV27 | TRBD2 | .
TGTGCCAGCAGCCCACAACCGTACCAAGAGACCCAGTACTTC | CASSPQPYQETQYF | TRBJ2-5 | TRBV7-2 | . | .
TGTGCCAGCAGCTCTCCTTCTAGCGGAACAGATACGCAGTATTTT | CASSSPSSGTDTQYF | TRBJ2-3 | TRBV5-4 | TRBD2 | .
TGTGCCAGCAGCTTAGGAGGACAGATCTACAATGAGCAGTTCTTC | CASSLGGQIYNEQFF | TRBJ2-1 | TRBV7-2 | . | .
TGTGCCACCAGTGACCCCGCGGGGGGTCAGCCCCAGCATTTT | CATSDPAGGQPQHF | TRBJ1-5 | TRBV24-1 | . | .
TGTGCCAGCTCACCAAACTCGGGACTAGCGTATAACAATGAGCAGTTCTTC | CASSPNSGLAYNNEQFF | TRBJ2-1 | TRBV18 | TRBD2 | .
TGTGCCAGCAGCCCCTTTTTCACCGGGGAGCTGTTTTTT | CASSPFFTGELFF | TRBJ2-2 | TRBV7-3 | . | .
TGTGCCACCAGTGATCCAGCCGGGACTAGCGGGAGTTATGAGCAGTTCTTC | CATSDPAGTSGSYEQFF | TRBJ2-1 | TRBV24-1 | TRBD2 | .
TGTGCCAGCAGCGTCTTAGCCATAGCGGGAGGGGTGACCGGGGAGCTGTTTTTT | CASSVLAIAGGVTGELFF | TRBJ2-2 | TRBV5-4 | TRBD2 | once
TGTGCCAGTAGTATCCGGGAAAATAATTCACCCCTCCACTTT | CASSIRENNSPLHF | TRBJ1-6 | TRBV19 | . | few
TGTGCCAGCAGTTACTCAGGGGAGGGGAACACTGAAGCTTTCTTT | CASSYSGEGNTEAFF | TRBJ1-1 | TRBV6-5 | . | .
TGCGCCAGCAGCAAAGGGACAGGGGTTTGGGCTAGCTATGGCTACACCTTC | CASSKGTGVWASYGYTF | TRBJ1-2 | TRBV5-1 | TRBD1 | once
TGTGCCAGCAGCTTGATAGCGGGGGGTTCACAAGAGACCCAGTACTTC | CASSLIAGGSQETQYF | TRBJ2-5 | TRBV5-4 | TRBD2 | .
TGTGCCATCAGTGAGTCCACTAGCGGGGGACCAACGTATACAGATACGCAGTATTTT | CAISESTSGGPTYTDTQYF | TRBJ2-3 | TRBV10-3 | TRBD2 | .
TGTGCCAGCAGTTCCGGACAGACGCCTTGGTATGGCTACACCTTC | CASSSGQTPWYGYTF | TRBJ1-2 | TRBV6-5 | . | .
TGTGCCAGCAGCCAAGATCTGGCAGGGAGGGTTGGCGGCTACACCTTC | CASSQDLAGRVGGYTF | TRBJ1-2 | TRBV4-2 | . | .
TGTGCCAGCAGCCTGATACAGAGTTTGAACACTGAAGCTTTCTTT | CASSLIQSLNTEAFF | TRBJ1-1 | TRBV14 | . | .
TGCGCCAGCAGTGACTCCGGGACTAGCGGCTACGAGCAGTACTTC | CASSDSGTSGYEQYF | TRBJ2-7 | TRBV10-2 | TRBD2 | .
TGCGCCAGCAGTCGTCGGACTAGCGGGGCTGGGGATACGCAGTATTTT | CASSRRTSGAGDTQYF | TRBJ2-3 | TRBV5-1 | TRBD2 | .
TGTGCCAGCAGGATGCAGGGACACACAGATACGCAGTATTTT | CASRMQGHTDTQYF | TRBJ2-3 | TRBV28 | . | .
TGTGCCAGCAGTTCCATATTCCCACTAAAGCTGTCTACAGGGTGGTTGAACACTGAAGCTTTCTTT | CASSSIFPLKLSTGWLNTEAFF | TRBJ1-1 | TRBV28 | . | few
TGTGCCAGCAGTGTGCAGGCCTATGGCTACACCTTC | CASSVQAYGYTF | TRBJ1-2 | TRBV2 | . | .
TGTGCCAGCAGCGTAGGAGACAGGTACCAAGAGACCCAGTACTTC | CASSVGDRYQETQYF | TRBJ2-5 | TRBV9 | . | .
TGTGCCAGCAGCTTGGGACAGGGGATGGGTAATCAGCCCCAGCATTTT | CASSLGQGMGNQPQHF | TRBJ1-5 | TRBV7-3 | TRBD1 | .
TGTGCCAGCAGTGAAGGCGGGGCCGACTATGGCTACACCTTC | CASSEGGADYGYTF | TRBJ1-2 | TRBV2 | . | .
TGTGCCAGTAGCTATTCCTCTGGGGCCAACGTCCTGACTTTC | CASSYSSGANVLTF | TRBJ2-6 | TRBV19 | . | .
TGTGCCAGCAGCTTCAGACAGGGAGACACTGAAGCTTTCTTT | CASSFRQGDTEAFF | TRBJ1-1 | TRBV7-9 | TRBD1 | .
TGCAGCGTGGGGGTGGGGGCCAACTATGGCTACACCTTC | CSVGVGANYGYTF | TRBJ1-2 | TRBV29-1 | . | once
TGTGCCAGCAGCTTAGGGGGAAACACCGGGGAGCTGTTTTTT | CASSLGGNTGELFF | TRBJ2-2 | TRBV5-5 | . | once
TGCGCCAGCAGCTTTTTTCCGCGGGGTGGAGCGGTTGGCGAAGCTTTCTTT | CASSFFPRGGAVGEAFF | TRBJ1-1 | TRBV5-1 | . | .
TGTGCCAGCAGCTTGGATCCGGACAGCCAAGAGACCCAGTACTTC | CASSLDPDSQETQYF | TRBJ2-5 | TRBV5-4 | . | once
TGCGCCAGCAGTGCGCGAGGGGAGGGGATGGATAATTCACCCCTCCACTTT | CASSARGEGMDNSPLHF | TRBJ1-6 | TRBV5-1 | . | .
TGTGCCAGTAGTATTTTGGGGAGCACCGGGGAGCTGTTTTTT | CASSILGSTGELFF | TRBJ2-2 | TRBV19 | . | .
TGTGCCAGCAGCTTAGCGCGGGGACAGGCGAGCTCCTACAATGAGCAGTTCTTC | CASSLARGQASSYNEQFF | TRBJ2-1 | TRBV7-9 | TRBD1 | .
TGTGCCAGCACCCGGGAGCGCACAGATACGCAGTATTTT | CASTRERTDTQYF | TRBJ2-3 | TRBV6-5 | . | .
TGTGCCAGCAGCTTACCCCCCACGGGGCCCCAGCATTTT | CASSLPPTGPQHF | TRBJ1-5 | TRBV7-2 | . | .
TGCGCCAGCAGTCAGCCGGGGGGTCCCTTAGCGGGAAACACCATATATTTT | CASSQPGGPLAGNTIYF | TRBJ1-3 | TRBV23-1 | . | .
TGTGCCAGCAGCCCCTACAACACCGGGGAGCTGTTTTTT | CASSPYNTGELFF | TRBJ2-2 | TRBV11-3 | . | .
TGTGCCAGCAGCTTAGGACTAGGTGAGCAGTTCTTC | CASSLGLGEQFF | TRBJ2-1 | TRBV11-2 | . | .
TGTGCCAGCAGCTTAGGCAGGGCGCCCGGGGAGCTGTTTTTT | CASSLGRAPGELFF | TRBJ2-2 | TRBV11-3 | . | .
TGCGCCAGCAGCTTGGGACTAGCGGGGGTACAAGAGACCCAGTACTTC | CASSLGLAGVQETQYF | TRBJ2-5 | TRBV5-1 | TRBD2 | .